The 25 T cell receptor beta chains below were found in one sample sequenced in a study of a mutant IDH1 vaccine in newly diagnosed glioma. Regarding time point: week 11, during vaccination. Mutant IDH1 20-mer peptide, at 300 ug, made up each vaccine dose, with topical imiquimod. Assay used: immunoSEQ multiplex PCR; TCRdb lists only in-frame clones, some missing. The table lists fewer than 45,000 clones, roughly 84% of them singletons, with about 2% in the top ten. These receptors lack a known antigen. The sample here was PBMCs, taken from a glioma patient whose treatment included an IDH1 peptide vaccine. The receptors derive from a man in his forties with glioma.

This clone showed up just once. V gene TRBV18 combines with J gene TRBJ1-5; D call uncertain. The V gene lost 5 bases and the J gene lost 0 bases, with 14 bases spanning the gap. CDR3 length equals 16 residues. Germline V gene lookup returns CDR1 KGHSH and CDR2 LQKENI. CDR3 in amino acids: CASSEVEHYSNQPQHF. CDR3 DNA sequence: TGTGCCAGCTCAGAGGTGGAACACTATAGCAATCAGCCCCAGCATTTT.

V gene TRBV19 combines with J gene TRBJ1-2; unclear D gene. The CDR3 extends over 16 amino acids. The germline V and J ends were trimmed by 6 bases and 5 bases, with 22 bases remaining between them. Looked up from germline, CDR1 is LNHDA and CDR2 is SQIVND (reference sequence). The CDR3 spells CASSLPLLRSGYGYTF. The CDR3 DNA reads TGTGCCAGTAGCCTCCCCCTCTTGCGTTCCGGTTATGGCTACACCTTC. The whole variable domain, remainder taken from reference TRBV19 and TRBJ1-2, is DGGITQSPKYLFRKEGQNVTLSCEQNLNHDAMYWYRQDPGQGLRLIYYSQIVNDFQKGDIAEGYSVSREKKESFPLTVTSAQKNPTAFYLCASSLPLLRSGYGYTFGSGTRLTVV.

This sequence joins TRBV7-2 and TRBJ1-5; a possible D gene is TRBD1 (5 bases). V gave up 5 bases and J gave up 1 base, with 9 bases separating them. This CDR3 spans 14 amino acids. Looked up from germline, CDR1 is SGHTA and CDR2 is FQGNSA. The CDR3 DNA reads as TGTGCCAGCAGCACCAGACAGAGCAATCAGCCCCAGCATTTT. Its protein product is CASSTRQSNQPQHF.

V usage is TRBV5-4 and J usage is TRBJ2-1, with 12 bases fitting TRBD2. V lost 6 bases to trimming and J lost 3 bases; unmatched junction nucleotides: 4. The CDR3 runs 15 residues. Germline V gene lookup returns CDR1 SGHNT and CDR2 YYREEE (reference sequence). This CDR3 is CASTQTSGSYNEQFF. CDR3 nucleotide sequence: TGTGCCAGCACCCAGACTAGCGGGAGCTACAATGAGCAGTTCTTC. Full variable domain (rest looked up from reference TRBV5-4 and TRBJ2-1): ETGVTQSPTHLIKTRGQQVTLRCSSQSGHNTVSWYQQALGQGPQFIFQYYREEENGRGNFPPRFSGLQFPNYSSELNVNALELDDSALYLCASTQTSGSYNEQFFGPGTRLTVL.

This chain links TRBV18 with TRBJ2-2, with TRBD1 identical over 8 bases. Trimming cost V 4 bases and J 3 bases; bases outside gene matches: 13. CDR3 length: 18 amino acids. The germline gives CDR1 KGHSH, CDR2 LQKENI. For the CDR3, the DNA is TGTGCCAGCTCACAGTTTATTGGACAGGGAGCGGACACCGGGGAGCTGTTTTTT. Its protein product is CASSQFIGQGADTGELFF. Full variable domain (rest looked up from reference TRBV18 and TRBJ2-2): NAGVMQNPRHLVRRRGQEARLRCSPMKGHSHVYWYRQLPEEGLKFMVYLQKENIIDESGMPKERFSAEFPKEGPSILRIQQVVRGDSAAYFCASSQFIGQGADTGELFFGEGSRLTVL.

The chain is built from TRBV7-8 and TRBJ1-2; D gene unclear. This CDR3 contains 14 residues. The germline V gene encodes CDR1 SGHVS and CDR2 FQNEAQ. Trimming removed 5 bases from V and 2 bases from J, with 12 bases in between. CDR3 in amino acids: CASSQALENYGYTF. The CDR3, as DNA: TGTGCCAGCAGCCAGGCCTTAGAAAACTATGGCTACACCTTC.

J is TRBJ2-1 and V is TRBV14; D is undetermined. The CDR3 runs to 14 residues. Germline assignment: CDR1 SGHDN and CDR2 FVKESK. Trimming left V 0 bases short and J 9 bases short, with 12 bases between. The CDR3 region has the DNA TGTGCCAGCAGCCAAGAATTTATCGTGAGTGAGCAGTTCTTC. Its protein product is CASSQEFIVSEQFF.

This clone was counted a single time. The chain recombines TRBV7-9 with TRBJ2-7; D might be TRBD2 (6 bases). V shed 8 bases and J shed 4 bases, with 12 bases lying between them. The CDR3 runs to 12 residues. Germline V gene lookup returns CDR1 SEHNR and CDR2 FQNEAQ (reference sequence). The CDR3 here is CASGGMGYEQYF. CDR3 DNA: TGTGCCAGCGGAGGGATGGGATACGAGCAGTACTTC.

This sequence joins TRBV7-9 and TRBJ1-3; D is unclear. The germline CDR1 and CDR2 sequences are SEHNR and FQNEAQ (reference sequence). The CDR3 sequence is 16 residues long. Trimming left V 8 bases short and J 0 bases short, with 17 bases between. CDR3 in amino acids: CASPVGIGNSGNTIYF. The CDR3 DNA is TGTGCCAGCCCAGTGGGGATAGGGAACTCTGGAAACACCATATATTTT.

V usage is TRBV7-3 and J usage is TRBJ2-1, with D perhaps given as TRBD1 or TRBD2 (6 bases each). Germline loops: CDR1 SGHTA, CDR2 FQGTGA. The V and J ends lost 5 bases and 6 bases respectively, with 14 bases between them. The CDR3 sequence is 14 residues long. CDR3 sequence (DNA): TGTGCCAGCAGCAGGGGACCGGGGGCCAATGAGCAGTTCTTC. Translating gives CASSRGPGANEQFF.

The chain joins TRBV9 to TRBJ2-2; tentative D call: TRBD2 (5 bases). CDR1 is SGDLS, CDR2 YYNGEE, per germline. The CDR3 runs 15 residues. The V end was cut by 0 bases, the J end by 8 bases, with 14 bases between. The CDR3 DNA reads TGTGCCAGCAGCGTAGCTCCCACTAGTGTTGGGGAGCTGTTTTTT. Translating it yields CASSVAPTSVGELFF.

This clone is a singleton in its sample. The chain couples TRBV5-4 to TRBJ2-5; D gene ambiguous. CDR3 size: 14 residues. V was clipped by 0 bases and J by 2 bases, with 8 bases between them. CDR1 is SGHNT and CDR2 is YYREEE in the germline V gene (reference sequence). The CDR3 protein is CASSLGNIQETQYF. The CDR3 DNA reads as TGTGCCAGCAGCTTGGGTAATATTCAAGAGACCCAGTACTTC.

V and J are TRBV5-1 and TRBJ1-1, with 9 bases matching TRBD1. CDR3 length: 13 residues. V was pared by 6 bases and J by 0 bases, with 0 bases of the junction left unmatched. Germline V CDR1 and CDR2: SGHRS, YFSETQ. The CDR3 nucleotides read TGCGCCAGCAACAGGGGGCTGAACACTGAAGCTTTCTTT. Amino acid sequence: CASNRGLNTEAFF.

DNA of the CDR3: TGTGCCAGCAGACTAGCACCGGGACTAGCGGGAGAAGTTGGGGGGGAGACCCAGTACTTC. Protein product: CASRLAPGLAGEVGGETQYF. The gene calls are TRBV27 and TRBJ2-5; 14 bases agree with TRBD2. The CDR3 spans 20 residues. Germline V gene lookup returns CDR1 MNHEY and CDR2 SMNVEV (reference sequence). V shed 6 bases, J shed 5 bases, and the junction held 20 bases outside the gene matches.

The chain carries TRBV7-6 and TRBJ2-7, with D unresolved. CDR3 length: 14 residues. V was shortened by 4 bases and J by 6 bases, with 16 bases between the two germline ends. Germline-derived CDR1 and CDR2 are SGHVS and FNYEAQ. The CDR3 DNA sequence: TGTGCCAGCAGCTCCCTGGGTAGTTCGGGCGAGCAGTACTTC. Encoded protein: CASSSLGSSGEQYF.

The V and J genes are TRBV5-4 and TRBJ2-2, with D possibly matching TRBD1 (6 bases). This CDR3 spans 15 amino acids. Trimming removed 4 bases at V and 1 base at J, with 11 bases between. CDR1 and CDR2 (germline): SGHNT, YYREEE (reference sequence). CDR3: CASSGQTLNTGELFF. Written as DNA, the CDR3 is TGTGCCAGCAGCGGACAGACCCTGAACACCGGGGAGCTGTTTTTT. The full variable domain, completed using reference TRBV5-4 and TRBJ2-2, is ETGVTQSPTHLIKTRGQQVTLRCSSQSGHNTVSWYQQALGQGPQFIFQYYREEENGRGNFPPRFSGLQFPNYSSELNVNALELDDSALYLCASSGQTLNTGELFFGEGSRLTVL.

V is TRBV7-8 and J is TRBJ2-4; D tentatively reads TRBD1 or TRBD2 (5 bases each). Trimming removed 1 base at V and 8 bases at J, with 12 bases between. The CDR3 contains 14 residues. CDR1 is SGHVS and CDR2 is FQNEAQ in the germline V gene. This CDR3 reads CASSLVAGTDIQYF. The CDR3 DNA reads TGTGCCAGCAGCTTAGTCGCTGGGACGGACATTCAGTACTTC.

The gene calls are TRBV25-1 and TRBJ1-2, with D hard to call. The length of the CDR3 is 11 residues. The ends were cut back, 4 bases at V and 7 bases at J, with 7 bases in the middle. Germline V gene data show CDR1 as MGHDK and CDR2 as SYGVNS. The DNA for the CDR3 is TGTGCCAGCAGTGCAGGTGGTGGCTACACCTTC. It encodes CASSAGGGYTF.

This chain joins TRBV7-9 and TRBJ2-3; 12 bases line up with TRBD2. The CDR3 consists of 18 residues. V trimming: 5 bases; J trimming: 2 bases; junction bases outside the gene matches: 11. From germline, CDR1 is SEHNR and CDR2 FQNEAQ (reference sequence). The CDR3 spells CASSLPPRLAGVTDTQYF. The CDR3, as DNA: TGTGCCAGCAGCCTGCCCCCACGACTAGCGGGGGTCACAGATACGCAGTATTTT.

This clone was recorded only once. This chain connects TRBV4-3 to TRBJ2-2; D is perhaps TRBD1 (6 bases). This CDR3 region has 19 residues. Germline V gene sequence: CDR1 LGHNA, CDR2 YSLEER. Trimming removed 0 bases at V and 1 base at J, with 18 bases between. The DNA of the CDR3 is TGCGCCAGCAGCCAAGATCTTGTAGTAGGGACACGGAACACCGGGGAGCTGTTTTTT. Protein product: CASSQDLVVGTRNTGELFF.

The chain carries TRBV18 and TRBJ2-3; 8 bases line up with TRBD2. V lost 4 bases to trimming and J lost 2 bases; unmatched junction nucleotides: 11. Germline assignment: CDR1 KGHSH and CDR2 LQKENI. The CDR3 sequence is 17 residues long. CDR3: CASSRLGSGGPTDTQYF. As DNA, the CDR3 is TGTGCCAGCTCACGCCTTGGGTCGGGAGGGCCCACAGATACGCAGTATTTT.

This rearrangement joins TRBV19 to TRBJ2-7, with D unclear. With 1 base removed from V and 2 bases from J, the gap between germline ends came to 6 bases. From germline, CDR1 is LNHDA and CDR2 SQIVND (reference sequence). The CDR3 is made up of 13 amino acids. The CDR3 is CASSIATAYEQYF. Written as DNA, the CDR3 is TGTGCCAGTAGTATAGCCACCGCCTACGAGCAGTACTTC.

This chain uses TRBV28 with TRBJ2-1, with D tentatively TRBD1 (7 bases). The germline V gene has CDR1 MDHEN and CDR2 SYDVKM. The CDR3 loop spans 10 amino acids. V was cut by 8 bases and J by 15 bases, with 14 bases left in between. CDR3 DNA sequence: TGTGCCAGCTCCCGGGGGACAGCGTTCTTC. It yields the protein CASSRGTAFF.

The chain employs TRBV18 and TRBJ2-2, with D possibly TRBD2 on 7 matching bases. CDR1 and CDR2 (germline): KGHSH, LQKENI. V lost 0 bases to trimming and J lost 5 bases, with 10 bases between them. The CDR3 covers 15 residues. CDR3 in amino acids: CASSPPGGRTGELFF. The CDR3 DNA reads TGTGCCAGCTCACCACCCGGGGGGCGTACCGGGGAGCTGTTTTTT.

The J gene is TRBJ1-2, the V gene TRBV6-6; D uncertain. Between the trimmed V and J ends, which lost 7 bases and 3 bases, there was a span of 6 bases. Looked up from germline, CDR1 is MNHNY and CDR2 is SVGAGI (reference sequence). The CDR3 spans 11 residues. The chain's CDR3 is CASTWDYGYTF. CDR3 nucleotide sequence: TGTGCCAGCACCTGGGACTATGGCTACACCTTC.